Below, 10 T cell receptor beta chains from the same sample are listed, as sequenced in a study of T cells in localized non-small cell lung cancer. Profiled with immunoSEQ multiplex PCR; TCRdb holds only in-frame clones, not every one. The repertoire consists of tens of thousands of clones, with about four fifths occurring once and the leading ten covering roughly 13%. Here the sequenced sample was peripheral blood, taken before any cancer treatment. Receptors were obtained from a female donor over 55 with stage I lung adenocarcinoma.

The CDR3 protein is CASSTFGDLLRGYTF. Here the CDR3 DNA reads TGTGCCAGTAGTACATTTGGAGACTTACTAAGGGGCTACACCTTC. This chain connects TRBV19 to TRBJ1-2; D not certain. The CDR3 sequence is 15 residues long. The germline V gene encodes CDR1 LNHDA and CDR2 SQIVND (reference sequence). Trimming left V 4 bases short and J 8 bases short, with 20 bases between. The full variable domain, completed using reference TRBV19 and TRBJ1-2, is DGGITQSPKYLFRKEGQNVTLSCEQNLNHDAMYWYRQDPGQGLRLIYYSQIVNDFQKGDIAEGYSVSREKKESFPLTVTSAQKNPTAFYLCASSTFGDLLRGYTFGSGTRLTVV.

V usage is TRBV19 and J usage is TRBJ2-7; 10 bases are shared with TRBD1. The trim removed 5 bases at V and 0 bases at J, leaving 4 bases unmatched. The CDR3 spans 15 residues. Germline lookup yields CDR1 LNHDA and CDR2 SQIVND (reference sequence). The CDR3 loop reads CASSPGQGSSYEQYF. Written as DNA, the CDR3 is TGTGCCAGTAGTCCGGGACAGGGGAGCTCCTACGAGCAGTACTTC.

The table lists this clone with a count of one. The CDR3 reads CASRGEPPYEQYF. CDR3 nucleotide sequence: TGTGCCAGCAGAGGGGAGCCCCCCTACGAGCAGTACTTC. This chain connects TRBV6-1 to TRBJ2-7; D may match TRBD1 or TRBD2 (5 bases each). V lost 6 bases and J 2 bases, leaving 11 bases between the germline ends. The CDR3 runs to 13 residues. CDR1 and CDR2 from the germline V gene are MNHNS and SASEGT.

The chain couples TRBV7-2 to TRBJ2-3; D is undetermined. The germline V gene encodes CDR1 SGHTA and CDR2 FQGNSA. The germline V and J ends were trimmed by 3 bases and 0 bases, with 4 bases remaining between them. The CDR3 totals 13 residues. CDR3 sequence: CASSFASTDTQYF. In DNA form, the CDR3 reads TGTGCCAGCAGCTTCGCTAGCACAGATACGCAGTATTTT.

This clone was seen more than once but under ten times. The rearrangement joins TRBV6-5 to TRBJ1-2; D is possibly TRBD1 (5 bases). Germline CDR1 MNHEY, CDR2 SVGAGI. CDR3 length: 15 residues. V lost 0 bases, J lost 0 bases, and 8 bases lay in between. CDR3 in amino acids: CASSYSGVANYGYTF. CDR3 coding DNA: TGTGCCAGCAGTTACTCGGGGGTAGCTAACTATGGCTACACCTTC.

The rearrangement links TRBV27 to TRBJ1-6; D uncertain. Germline loops: CDR1 MNHEY, CDR2 SMNVEV (reference sequence). The CDR3 runs 13 residues. The V gene lost 5 bases and the J gene lost 4 bases, with 6 bases spanning the gap. In DNA, the CDR3 is TGTGCCAGCAGTACAGTTTATAATTCACCCCTCCACTTT. It translates to CASSTVYNSPLHF.

The CDR3 loop reads CSVETSAYGGYTF. The DNA for the CDR3 is TGCAGCGTTGAGACGTCAGCCTACGGAGGCTACACCTTC. The chain couples TRBV29-1 to TRBJ1-2; D is ambiguous. V lost 3 bases and J 8 bases, leaving 16 bases between the germline ends. CDR1 and CDR2 (germline): SQVTM, ANQGSEA. The CDR3 is made up of 13 amino acids.

This clone was recorded once. V and J are TRBV15 and TRBJ2-2, with D perhaps TRBD1 (6 bases). The V gene lost 3 bases and the J gene lost 4 bases, with 9 bases spanning the gap. The CDR3 has 14 amino acids. Germline CDR1 is LNHNV and CDR2 is YYDKDF (reference sequence). CDR3 residues: CATSSWGRTGELFF. The CDR3 DNA sequence: TGTGCCACCAGCAGCTGGGGGCGCACCGGGGAGCTGTTTTTT.

The V call is TRBV7-8, the J call TRBJ1-4, with D possibly being TRBD1 (5 bases). Trimming cost V 1 base and J 7 bases, with 19 bases left between them. Germline CDR1 SGHVS, CDR2 FQNEAQ. This CDR3 is built from 17 residues. CDR3 residues: CASSLGGVSRYSEKLFF. The CDR3 bases are TGTGCCAGCAGCTTAGGGGGCGTATCGAGGTATAGTGAAAAACTGTTTTTT.

The chain employs TRBV10-3 and TRBJ2-7; tentative D call: TRBD2 (5 bases). There are 12 residues in the CDR3. CDR1 and CDR2 (germline): ENHRY, SYGVKD. The CDR3 loop reads CASEGRSYEQYF. CDR3 nucleotides: TGTGCTAGTGAGGGCAGGTCCTACGAGCAGTACTTC.